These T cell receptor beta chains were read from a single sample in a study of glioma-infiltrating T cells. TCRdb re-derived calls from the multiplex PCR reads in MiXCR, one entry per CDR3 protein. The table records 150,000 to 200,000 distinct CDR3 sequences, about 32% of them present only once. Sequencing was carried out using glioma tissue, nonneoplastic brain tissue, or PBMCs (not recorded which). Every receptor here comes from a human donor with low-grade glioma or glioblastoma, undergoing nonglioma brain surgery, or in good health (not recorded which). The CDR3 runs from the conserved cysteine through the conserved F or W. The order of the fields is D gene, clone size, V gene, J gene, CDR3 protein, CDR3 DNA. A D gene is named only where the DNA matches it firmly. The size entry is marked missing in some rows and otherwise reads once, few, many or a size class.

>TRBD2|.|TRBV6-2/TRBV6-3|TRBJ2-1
CASSYSLAGGYEQFF
TGTGCCAGCAGTTACTCATTAGCGGGAGGCTACGAGCAGTTCTTC
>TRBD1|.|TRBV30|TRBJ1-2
CASYGTDYGYTF
TGTGCCTCTTACGGGACAGACTATGGCTACACCTTC
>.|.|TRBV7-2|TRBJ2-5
CASSRQQGQETQYF
TGTGCCAGCAGCCGGCAGCAGGGACAAGAGACCCAGTACTTC
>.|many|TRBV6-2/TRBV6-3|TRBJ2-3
CASSTQVIRTDTQYF
TGTGCCAGCAGCACACAGGTCATTCGCACAGATACGCAGTATTTT
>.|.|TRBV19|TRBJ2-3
CASSIGGSTDTQYF
TGTGCCAGTAGTATAGGGGGGAGCACAGATACGCAGTATTTT
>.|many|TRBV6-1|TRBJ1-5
CASSIGQLHSNQPQHF
TGTGCCAGCAGTATTGGACAGCTCCATAGCAATCAGCCCCAGCATTTT
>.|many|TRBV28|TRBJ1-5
CASSRDGNQPQHF
TGTGCCAGCAGTCGGGACGGAAATCAGCCCCAGCATTTT
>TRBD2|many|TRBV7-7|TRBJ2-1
CASSLLAGSYNEQFF
TGTGCTAGCAGCTTACTAGCGGGATCCTACAATGAGCAGTTCTTC
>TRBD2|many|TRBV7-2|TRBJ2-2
CASSLAVGRAGAGELFF
TGTGCCAGCAGCTTAGCGGTCGGGAGGGCCGGGGCCGGGGAGCTGTTTTTT
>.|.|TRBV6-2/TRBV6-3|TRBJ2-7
CASSWERGSYEQYF
TGTGCCAGCAGTTGGGAAAGGGGCTCCTACGAGCAGTACTTC
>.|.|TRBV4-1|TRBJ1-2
CASSATGFGYTF
TGCGCCAGCAGCGCTACAGGGTTTGGCTACACCTTC
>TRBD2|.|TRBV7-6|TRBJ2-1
CASSRTSGRHEQFF
TGTGCCAGCAGCCGGACTAGCGGGAGGCATGAGCAGTTCTTC
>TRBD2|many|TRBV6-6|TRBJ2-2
CATPETSGRPRESGELFF
TGTGCCACCCCCGAAACTAGCGGGAGGCCCCGCGAGTCCGGGGAGCTGTTTTTT
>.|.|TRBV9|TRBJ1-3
CASSVVGNEVGNTIYF
TGTGCCAGCAGTGTAGTCGGCAACGAGGTGGGAAACACCATATATTTT
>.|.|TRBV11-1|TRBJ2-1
CASSLALRGESSYNEQFF
TGTGCCAGCAGCTTAGCGCTAAGAGGCGAGAGCTCCTACAATGAGCAGTTCTTC
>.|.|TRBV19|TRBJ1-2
CASSILADGYAF
TGTGCCAGTAGTATATTGGCGGATGGCTACGCCTTC
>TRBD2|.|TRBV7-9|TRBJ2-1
CASSLAGGGSYNEQFF
TGTGCCAGCAGTCTAGCGGGAGGTGGGTCCTACAATGAGCAGTTCTTC
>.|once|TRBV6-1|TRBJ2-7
CASSETGTYEQYF
TGTGCCAGCAGTGAAACAGGGACCTACGAGCAGTACTTC
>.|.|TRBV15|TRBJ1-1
CATSRGAGYMNTESFF
TGTGCCACCAGCAGGGGGGCAGGATACATGAACACTGAATCTTTCTTT
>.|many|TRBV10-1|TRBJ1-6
CASAGLGRDNSPLHF
TGCGCCAGCGCCGGCCTTGGACGGGATAATTCACCCCTCCACTTT
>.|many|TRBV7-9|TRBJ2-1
CASSLGPEQFF
TGTGCCAGCAGCTTGGGACCCGAGCAGTTCTTC